This T cell receptor (beta chain) is drawn from a study of cytomegalovirus exposure and HLA in healthy donors. The study, taken as a whole, reports: Among TCR beta chains of equal frequency, HLA-associated ones were more clonally expanded in a later analysis. Researchers counted roughly 150 TCR beta chains as cytomegalovirus-associated.

The length of the CDR3 is 13 residues. Germline V gene lookup returns CDR1 LNHDA and CDR2 SQIVND (reference sequence). The V and J ends lost 6 bases and 3 bases, in that order; junction bases with no gene match: 2. Primers: 60 Vbeta forward and 13 Jbeta reverse. Profiled with immunoSEQ multiplex PCR; TCRdb holds only in-frame clones, not every one. The table counts 140,000 to 150,000 clones; 1.5% to 2% lies in the top ten. Points on this clone: What it binds is unknown.

The receptor was derived from a woman aged 45 to 65 in good health and CMV-seronegative. The chain couples TRBV19 to TRBJ1-2, with 9 nucleotides matching TRBD1. Sequencing was done on a sample of PBMCs. CDR3 DNA sequence: TGTGCCAGTAGGGACAGGGGAGACTATGGCTACACCTTC. Translated: CASRDRGDYGYTF.